This T cell receptor beta chain derives from a study of blood T cell repertoires in COVID-19. Data came from immunoSEQ multiplex PCR; TCRdb stores just in-frame clones and leaves some out. The repertoire has some 120,000 clones, about 85% of them found once; the top ten carry roughly 30%. In germline, CDR1 is MNHEY, CDR2 SVGAGI. The length of the CDR3 is 15 residues. V was clipped by 5 bases and J by 7 bases, with 20 bases between them. This TCR came from an elderly woman with acute or convalescent COVID-19. The V call is TRBV6-5, the J call TRBJ1-2; no definite D call. Sequencing was done on a sample of peripheral blood. The CDR3 here is CASSIGVKRPSGYTF. In DNA form, the CDR3 reads TGTGCCAGCAGTATCGGGGTGAAGAGACCGTCTGGCTACACCTTC.